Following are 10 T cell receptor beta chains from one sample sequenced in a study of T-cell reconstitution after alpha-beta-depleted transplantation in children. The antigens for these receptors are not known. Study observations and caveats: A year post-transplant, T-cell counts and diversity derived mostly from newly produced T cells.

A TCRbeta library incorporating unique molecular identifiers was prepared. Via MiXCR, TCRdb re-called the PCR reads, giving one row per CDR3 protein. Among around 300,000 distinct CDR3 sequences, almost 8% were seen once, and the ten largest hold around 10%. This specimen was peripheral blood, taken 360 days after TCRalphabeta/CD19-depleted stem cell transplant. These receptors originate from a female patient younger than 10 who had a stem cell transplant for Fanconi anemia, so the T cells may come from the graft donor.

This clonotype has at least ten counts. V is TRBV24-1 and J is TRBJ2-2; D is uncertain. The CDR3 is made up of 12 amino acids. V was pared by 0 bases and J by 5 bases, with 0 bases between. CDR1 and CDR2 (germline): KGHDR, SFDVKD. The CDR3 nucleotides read TGTGCCACCAGTGATTTGACCGGGGAGCTGTTTTTT. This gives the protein CATSDLTGELFF.

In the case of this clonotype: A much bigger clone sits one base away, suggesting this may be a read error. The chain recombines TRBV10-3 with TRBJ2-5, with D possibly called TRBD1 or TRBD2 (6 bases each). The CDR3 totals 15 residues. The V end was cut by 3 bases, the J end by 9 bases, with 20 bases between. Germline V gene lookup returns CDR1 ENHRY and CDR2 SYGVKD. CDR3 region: CAISDGGRRLEAQYF. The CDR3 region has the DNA TGTGCCATCAGTGATGGGGGGCGGCGTCTCGAGGCCCAGTACTTC.

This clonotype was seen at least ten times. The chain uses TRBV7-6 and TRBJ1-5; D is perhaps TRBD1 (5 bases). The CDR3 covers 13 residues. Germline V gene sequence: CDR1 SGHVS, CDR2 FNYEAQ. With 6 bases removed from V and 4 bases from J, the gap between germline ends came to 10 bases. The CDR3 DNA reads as TGTGCCAGCAGTTCCGGGGCTAATCAGCCCCAGCATTTT. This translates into CASSSGANQPQHF.

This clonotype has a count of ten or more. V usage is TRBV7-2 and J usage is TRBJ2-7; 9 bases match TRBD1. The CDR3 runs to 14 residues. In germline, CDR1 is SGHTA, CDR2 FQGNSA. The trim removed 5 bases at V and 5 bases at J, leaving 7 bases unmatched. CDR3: CASSPTTGGDEQYF. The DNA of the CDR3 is TGTGCCAGCAGCCCGACAACAGGGGGCGACGAGCAGTACTTC. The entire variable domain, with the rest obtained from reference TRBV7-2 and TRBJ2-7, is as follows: GAGVSQSPSNKVTEKGKDVELRCDPISGHTALYWYRQSLGQGLEFLIYFQGNSAPDKSGLPSDRFSAERTGGSVSTLTIQRTQQEDSAVYLCASSPTTGGDEQYFGPGTRLTVT.

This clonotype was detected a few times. CDR3 DNA sequence: TGCAGCGTTGGCCCCGGGGGGGGCGAAACCGGGGAGCTGTTTTTT. This gives the protein CSVGPGGGETGELFF. This chain links TRBV29-1 with TRBJ2-2; 8 nucleotides match TRBD2. Germline V gene data show CDR1 as SQVTM and CDR2 as ANQGSEA. This CDR3 is built from 15 residues. Trimming removed 4 bases from V and 5 bases from J; junction bases left unmatched: 9.

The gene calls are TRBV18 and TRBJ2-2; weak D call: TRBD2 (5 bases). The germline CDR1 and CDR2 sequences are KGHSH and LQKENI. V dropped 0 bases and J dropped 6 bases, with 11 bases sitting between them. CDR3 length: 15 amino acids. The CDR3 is CASSPPSSFPGELFF. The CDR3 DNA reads TGTGCCAGCTCACCACCGTCTAGCTTCCCCGGGGAGCTGTTTTTT.

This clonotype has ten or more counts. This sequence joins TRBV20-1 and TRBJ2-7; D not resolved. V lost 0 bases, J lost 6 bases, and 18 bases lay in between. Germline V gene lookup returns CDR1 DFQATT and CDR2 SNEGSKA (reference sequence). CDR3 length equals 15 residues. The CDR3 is CSARDPSRGRREQYF. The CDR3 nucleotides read TGCAGTGCTAGAGACCCCTCGAGAGGAAGACGCGAGCAGTACTTC.

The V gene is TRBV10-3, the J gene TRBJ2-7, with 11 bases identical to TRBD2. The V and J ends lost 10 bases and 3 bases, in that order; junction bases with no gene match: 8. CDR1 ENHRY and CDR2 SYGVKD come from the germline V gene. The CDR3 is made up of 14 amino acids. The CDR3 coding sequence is TGTGCCACCGCCGGGACTAGCGGATACTACGAGCAGTACTTC. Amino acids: CATAGTSGYYEQYF.

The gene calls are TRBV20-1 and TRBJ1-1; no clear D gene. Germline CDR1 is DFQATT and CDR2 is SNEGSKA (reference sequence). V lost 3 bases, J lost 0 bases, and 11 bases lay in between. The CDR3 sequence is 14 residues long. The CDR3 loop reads CSARMGAMNTEAFF. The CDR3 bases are TGCAGTGCTAGGATGGGAGCCATGAACACTGAAGCTTTCTTT.

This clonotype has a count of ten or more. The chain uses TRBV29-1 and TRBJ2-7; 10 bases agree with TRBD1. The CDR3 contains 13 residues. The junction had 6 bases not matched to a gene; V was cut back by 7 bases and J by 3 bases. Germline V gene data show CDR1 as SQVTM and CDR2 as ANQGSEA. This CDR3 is CSAGQGGSYEQYF. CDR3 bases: TGCAGCGCCGGACAGGGGGGAAGCTACGAGCAGTACTTC.